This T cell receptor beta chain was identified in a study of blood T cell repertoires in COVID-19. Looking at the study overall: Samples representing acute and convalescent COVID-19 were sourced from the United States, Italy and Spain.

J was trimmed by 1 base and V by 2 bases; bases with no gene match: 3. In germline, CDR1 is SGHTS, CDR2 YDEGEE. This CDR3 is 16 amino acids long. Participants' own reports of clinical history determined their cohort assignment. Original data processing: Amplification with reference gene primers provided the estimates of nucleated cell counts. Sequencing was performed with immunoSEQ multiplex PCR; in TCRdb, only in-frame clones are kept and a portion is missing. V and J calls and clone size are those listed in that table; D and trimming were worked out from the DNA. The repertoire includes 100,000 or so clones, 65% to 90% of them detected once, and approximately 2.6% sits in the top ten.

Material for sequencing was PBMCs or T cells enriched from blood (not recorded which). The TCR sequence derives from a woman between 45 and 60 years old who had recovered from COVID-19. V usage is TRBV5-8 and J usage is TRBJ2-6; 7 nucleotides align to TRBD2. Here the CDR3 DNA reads TGTGCCAGCAGCTTACTTAGCGGGTCTGGGGCCAACGTCCTGACTTTC. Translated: CASSLLSGSGANVLTF.